Each of the 23 T cell receptor beta chains below was sequenced from the same sample in a study of T cell clones after liver transplantation (dated 2019 in TCRdb). The time point label corresponds to: pre-transplant. Receptor libraries were prepared by the immunoSEQ multiplex PCR assay. Imported from immuneACCESS, the table was reduced by TCRdb to in-frame sequences with V and J called. These copies leave out some clones; in studies compared against another copy, an unresolved V gene accounts for under half, and the cause of the remainder is not known. This sample gives about 72,000 clones in total; over 85% of them show up just once. The ten largest make up 2% to 3% of the sample. The material sequenced was CD4+ T cells from blood, taken before liver transplant. The origin of the receptors is a human donor who received a liver transplant.

This chain links TRBV6-1 with TRBJ1-1; no definite D call. The CDR3 is 13 amino acids. V lost 5 bases to trimming and J lost 0 bases, with 7 bases between them. Germline CDR1 is MNHNS and CDR2 is SASEGT. The CDR3 DNA reads TGTGCCAGCAGTCCCCGGATGAACACTGAAGCTTTCTTT. The encoded protein is CASSPRMNTEAFF.

The rearrangement joins TRBV9 to TRBJ2-1; tentative D call: TRBD1 (6 bases). The CDR3 contains 15 residues. The V end lost 0 bases, the J end lost 3 bases, and 10 bases lay between the germline ends. From germline, CDR1 is SGDLS and CDR2 YYNGEE. CDR3 sequence reads: CASSVEGDLYNEQFF. CDR3 coding DNA: TGTGCCAGCAGCGTAGAGGGGGACCTCTACAATGAGCAGTTCTTC.

This clone was recorded only once. V is TRBV5-8 and J is TRBJ2-4; possibly TRBD2 for D (6 bases). Deletions cut 4 bases from V and 0 bases from J, with 8 bases between. The length of the CDR3 is 14 residues. Germline lookup yields CDR1 SGHTS and CDR2 YDEGEE. Here the CDR3 DNA reads TGTGCCAGCAGCCGGGAGCTAGCCAAAAACATTCAGTACTTC. Its translation is CASSRELAKNIQYF.

V usage is TRBV5-4 and J usage is TRBJ2-1, with D possibly called TRBD1 or TRBD2 (5 bases each). The CDR3 runs 13 residues. From germline, CDR1 is SGHNT and CDR2 YYREEE (reference sequence). The germline V and J ends were trimmed by 4 bases and 6 bases, with 11 bases remaining between them. DNA of the CDR3: TGTGCCAGCAGCATCGGGACGTTCAATGAGCAGTTCTTC. The encoded protein is CASSIGTFNEQFF.

This chain links TRBV2 with TRBJ2-7; 11 nucleotides align to TRBD2. The CDR3 spans 14 residues. Germline V gives CDR1 SNHLY, CDR2 FYNNEI. The J segment lost 6 bases and the V segment lost 5 bases, leaving 6 bases of the junction unmatched. Here the CDR3 reads CASSLAGGRVEQYF. CDR3 DNA: TGTGCCAGCAGTCTAGCGGGGGGTAGGGTCGAGCAGTACTTC.

The chain is built from TRBV18 and TRBJ2-1; 7 bases align to TRBD1. CDR3 length: 15 amino acids. The V gene's germline CDR1 is KGHSH and CDR2 LQKENI. J was trimmed by 7 bases and V by 5 bases; bases with no gene match: 11. The CDR3 DNA reads TGTGCCAGCTCATCTCTAGGCCAGGGGGTAAATGAGCAGTTCTTC. It specifies CASSSLGQGVNEQFF. Full variable domain (rest looked up from reference TRBV18 and TRBJ2-1): NAGVMQNPRHLVRRRGQEARLRCSPMKGHSHVYWYRQLPEEGLKFMVYLQKENIIDESGMPKERFSAEFPKEGPSILRIQQVVRGDSAAYFCASSSLGQGVNEQFFGPGTRLTVL.

The V gene is TRBV27, the J gene TRBJ2-2; D remains unclear. The V end was cut by 8 bases, the J end by 4 bases, with 5 bases between. Germline V gene lookup returns CDR1 MNHEY and CDR2 SMNVEV (reference sequence). This CDR3 contains 11 residues. This chain's CDR3 is CASPTTGELFF. CDR3 nucleotides: TGTGCCAGCCCTACCACCGGGGAGCTGTTTTTT.

This sequence joins TRBV4-2 and TRBJ2-1, with D maybe TRBD1 (6 bases). V lost 1 base to trimming and J lost 9 bases, with 16 bases between them. CDR3 length: 15 residues. Looked up from germline, CDR1 is LGHNA and CDR2 is YNFKEQ. The CDR3 spells CASSQGSARGGEQFF. In DNA form, the CDR3 reads TGTGCCAGCAGCCAAGGCTCGGCACGAGGGGGTGAGCAGTTCTTC.

The chain combines TRBV6-1 with TRBJ1-1; D may be TRBD1 (6 bases). Trimming took off 0 bases at V and 5 bases at J, with 16 bases between the two ends. The germline V gene has CDR1 MNHNS and CDR2 SASEGT. This CDR3 comprises 16 residues. The CDR3 DNA reads as TGTGCCAGCAGTGAAGCCCGGACAGTGGGGTTGACTGAAGCTTTCTTT. Protein: CASSEARTVGLTEAFF.

The rearrangement uses TRBV2 and TRBJ2-1; 14 bases match TRBD2. Germline lookup yields CDR1 SNHLY and CDR2 FYNNEI. The junction had 0 bases not matched to a gene; V was cut back by 6 bases and J by 2 bases. This CDR3 region has 15 residues. The CDR3, as DNA: TGTGCCAGCAGGGGACTAGCGGGAGCCTACAATGAGCAGTTCTTC. It translates to CASRGLAGAYNEQFF. The variable domain in full, completed from reference TRBV2 and TRBJ2-1, reads EPEVTQTPSHQVTQMGQEVILRCVPISNHLYFYWYRQILGQKVEFLVSFYNNEISEKSEIFDDQFSVERPDGSNFTLKIRSTKLEDSAMYFCASRGLAGAYNEQFFGPGTRLTVL.

The V gene is TRBV7-2, the J gene TRBJ2-7, with 13 bases aligning to TRBD2. CDR1 is SGHTA and CDR2 is FQGNSA in the germline V gene. Losses at the gene ends were 5 bases for V and 3 bases for J; bases not matched to a gene: 10. This CDR3 has 17 amino acids. CDR3 bases: TGTGCCAGCAGCCCGCGGACTAGCGGGAGACCCCTCTACGAGCAGTACTTC. As protein: CASSPRTSGRPLYEQYF.

The rearrangement links TRBV9 to TRBJ2-3, with 10 bases fitting TRBD2. This CDR3 region has 15 residues. V lost 0 bases, J lost 7 bases, and 5 bases stayed unmatched. Germline V gene lookup returns CDR1 SGDLS and CDR2 YYNGEE. CDR3 region: CASSVVGTSAHTQYF. The DNA of the CDR3 is TGTGCCAGCAGCGTAGTGGGGACTAGCGCGCATACGCAGTATTTT.

J is TRBJ2-7 and V is TRBV2; D ambiguous. The CDR3 totals 11 residues. V was pared by 6 bases and J by 4 bases, with 7 bases between. Per germline, CDR1 SNHLY and CDR2 FYNNEI. The CDR3 nucleotides read TGTGCCAGCAGGAGAGGTTACGAGCAGTACTTC. It is translated as CASRRGYEQYF.

This clone has a handful of counts. The identical CDR3 is also encoded by other nucleotide sequences in the sample. The J gene is TRBJ2-7, the V gene TRBV6-5; D is unresolved. The V end was cut by 8 bases, the J end by 1 base, with 12 bases between. CDR3 length equals 13 residues. The germline gives CDR1 MNHEY, CDR2 SVGAGI. The CDR3 here is CASLRLGSYEQYF. Written as DNA, the CDR3 is TGTGCCAGCTTGCGTCTGGGATCCTACGAGCAGTACTTC.

The V and J genes are TRBV11-3 and TRBJ2-2; TRBD1 matches at 7 bases. The CDR3 consists of 15 residues. V shed 1 base and J 1 base; nucleotides not matched to a gene: 0. Germline-derived CDR1 and CDR2 are SGHNT and YENEEA. The CDR3: CASSLGTGNTGELFF. DNA for the CDR3: TGTGCCAGCAGCTTAGGGACAGGGAACACCGGGGAGCTGTTTTTT.

CDR3 region: CASSLQGKTYEQYF. CDR3 DNA: TGTGCCAGCAGTCTGCAGGGGAAAACCTACGAGCAGTACTTC. This chain connects TRBV27 to TRBJ2-7, with D maybe TRBD1 (6 bases). Germline V gene sequence: CDR1 MNHEY, CDR2 SMNVEV (reference sequence). CDR3 length: 14 amino acids. With 5 bases removed from V and 2 bases from J, the gap between germline ends came to 13 bases.

V usage is TRBV6-5 and J usage is TRBJ1-5; no definite D call. CDR3 length equals 13 residues. Germline V gene sequence: CDR1 MNHEY, CDR2 SVGAGI. Trimming removed 5 bases from V and 6 bases from J, with 11 bases in between. In DNA form, the CDR3 reads TGTGCCAGCAGTCGAGACATTGGTCAGCCCCAGCATTTT. It specifies CASSRDIGQPQHF.

This clone was recorded a few times. V gene TRBV19 combines with J gene TRBJ1-1; the D is unclear. This CDR3 comprises 13 residues. Trimming took off 11 bases at V and 0 bases at J, with 13 bases between the two ends. Per germline, CDR1 LNHDA and CDR2 SQIVND (reference sequence). The CDR3 nucleotides are TGTGCCGTCTCGTCGAACCTGAACACTGAAGCTTTCTTT. This translates into CAVSSNLNTEAFF.

A few counts support this clone. J is TRBJ1-5 and V is TRBV7-2; 9 bases fit TRBD1. The CDR3 has 16 residues. V shed 5 bases and J 1 base; nucleotides not matched to a gene: 6. Germline CDR1 SGHTA, CDR2 FQGNSA. CDR3 nucleotides: TGTGCCAGCAGCCTGGGGGACAGGGTGAGCAATCAGCCCCAGCATTTT. It yields the protein CASSLGDRVSNQPQHF.

This chain connects TRBV4-3 to TRBJ2-7; no clear D. The germline V gene has CDR1 LGHNA and CDR2 YSLEER. V lost 0 bases to trimming and J lost 4 bases, with 7 bases between them. The CDR3 is 13 residues long. DNA of the CDR3: TGCGCCAGCAGCCAAGATCAACCATACGAGCAGTACTTC. This sequence encodes CASSQDQPYEQYF.

The rearrangement joins TRBV18 to TRBJ2-2; D uncertain. The CDR3 length is 16 residues. Trimming removed 1 base at V and 0 bases at J, with 9 bases between. CDR1 and CDR2 from the germline V gene are KGHSH and LQKENI. The CDR3 spells CASSPQTITNTGELFF. The CDR3 nucleotides are TGTGCCAGCTCACCACAAACGATCACGAACACCGGGGAGCTGTTTTTT.

Written as DNA, the CDR3 is TGCAGCGTTGAAGATACCTGGACGAAGGGAGAGACCCAGTACTTC. This gives the protein CSVEDTWTKGETQYF. This chain joins TRBV29-1 and TRBJ2-5, with D hard to call. Per germline, CDR1 SQVTM and CDR2 ANQGSEA. There are 15 residues in the CDR3. Between the trimmed V and J ends, which lost 0 bases and 4 bases, there was a span of 15 bases.

The rearrangement uses TRBV7-8 and TRBJ2-5, with D hard to call. Germline assignment: CDR1 SGHVS and CDR2 FQNEAQ. The CDR3 is made up of 14 amino acids. V was trimmed by 0 bases and J by 2 bases, leaving 7 bases between them. The CDR3 here is CASSLALEQETQYF. The CDR3 region has the DNA TGTGCCAGCAGCTTAGCCTTGGAACAAGAGACCCAGTACTTC.